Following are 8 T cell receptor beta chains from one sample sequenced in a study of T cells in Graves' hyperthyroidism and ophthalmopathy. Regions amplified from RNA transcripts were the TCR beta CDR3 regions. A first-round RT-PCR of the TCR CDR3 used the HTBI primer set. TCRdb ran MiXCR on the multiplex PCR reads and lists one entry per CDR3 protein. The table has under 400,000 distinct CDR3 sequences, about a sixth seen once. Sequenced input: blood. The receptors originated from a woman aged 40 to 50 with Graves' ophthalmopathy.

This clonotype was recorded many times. The CDR3 spells CASSEFLTGVSSGELFF. The DNA for the CDR3 is TGTGCCAGCAGTGAATTCTTGACAGGGGTTTCAAGCGGGGAGCTGTTTTTT. V is TRBV25-1 and J is TRBJ2-2; TRBD1 aligns across 8 bases. Germline V CDR1 and CDR2: MGHDK, SYGVNS. J gave up 7 bases and V 1 base, and 11 bases lay outside the gene matches. The CDR3 loop spans 17 amino acids.

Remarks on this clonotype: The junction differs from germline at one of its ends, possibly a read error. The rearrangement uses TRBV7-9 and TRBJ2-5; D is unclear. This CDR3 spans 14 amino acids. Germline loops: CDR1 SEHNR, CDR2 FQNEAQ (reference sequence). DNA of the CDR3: TGTGCCAGCAGGCACGTTCGGCGACAAGAGACACAGTACTTC. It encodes CASRHVRRQETQYF.

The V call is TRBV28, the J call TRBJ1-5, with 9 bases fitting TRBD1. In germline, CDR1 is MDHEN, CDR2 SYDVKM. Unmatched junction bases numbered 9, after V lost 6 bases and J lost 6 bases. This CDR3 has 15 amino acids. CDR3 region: CASRSRDRVGQPQHF. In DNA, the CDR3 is TGTGCCAGCAGATCCCGGGACAGGGTAGGTCAGCCCCAGCATTTT.

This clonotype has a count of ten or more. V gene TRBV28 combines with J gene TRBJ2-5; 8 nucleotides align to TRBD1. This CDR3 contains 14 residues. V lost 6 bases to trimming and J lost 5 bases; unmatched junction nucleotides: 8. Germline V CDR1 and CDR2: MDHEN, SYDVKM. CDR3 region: CASRVDRVWETQYF. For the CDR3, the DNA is TGTGCCAGCAGGGTGGACAGGGTGTGGGAGACCCAGTACTTC.

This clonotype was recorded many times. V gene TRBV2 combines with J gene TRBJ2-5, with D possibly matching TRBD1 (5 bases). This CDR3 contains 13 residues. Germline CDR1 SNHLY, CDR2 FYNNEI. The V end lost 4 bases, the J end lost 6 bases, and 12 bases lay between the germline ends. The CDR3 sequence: CASSVPGPQTQYF. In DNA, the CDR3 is TGTGCCAGCAGTGTGCCAGGGCCACAGACCCAGTACTTC. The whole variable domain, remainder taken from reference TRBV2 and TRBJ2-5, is EPEVTQTPSHQVTQMGQEVILRCVPISNHLYFYWYRQILGQKVEFLVSFYNNEISEKSEIFDDQFSVERPDGSNFTLKIRSTKLEDSAMYFCASSVPGPQTQYFGPGTRLLVL.

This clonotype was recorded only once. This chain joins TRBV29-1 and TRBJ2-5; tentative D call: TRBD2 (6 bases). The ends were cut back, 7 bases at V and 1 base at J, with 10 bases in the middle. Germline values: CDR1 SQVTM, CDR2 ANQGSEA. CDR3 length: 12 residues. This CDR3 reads CSAGAGQETQYF. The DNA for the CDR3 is TGCAGCGCGGGAGCGGGCCAAGAGACCCAGTACTTC.

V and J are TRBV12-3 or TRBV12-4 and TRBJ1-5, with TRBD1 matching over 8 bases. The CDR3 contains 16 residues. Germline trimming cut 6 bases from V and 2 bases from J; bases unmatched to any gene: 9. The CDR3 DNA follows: TGTGCCAGCAGAACAATCGGACAGGGTGGCAATCAGCCCCAGCATTTT. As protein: CASRTIGQGGNQPQHF.

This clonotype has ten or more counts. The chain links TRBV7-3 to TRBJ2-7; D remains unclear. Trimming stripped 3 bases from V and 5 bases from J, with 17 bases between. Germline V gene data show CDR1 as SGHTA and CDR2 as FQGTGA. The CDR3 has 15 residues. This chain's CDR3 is CASSLLPGDTNEQYF. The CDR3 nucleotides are TGTGCCAGCAGCTTGCTTCCAGGTGACACTAACGAGCAGTACTTC.